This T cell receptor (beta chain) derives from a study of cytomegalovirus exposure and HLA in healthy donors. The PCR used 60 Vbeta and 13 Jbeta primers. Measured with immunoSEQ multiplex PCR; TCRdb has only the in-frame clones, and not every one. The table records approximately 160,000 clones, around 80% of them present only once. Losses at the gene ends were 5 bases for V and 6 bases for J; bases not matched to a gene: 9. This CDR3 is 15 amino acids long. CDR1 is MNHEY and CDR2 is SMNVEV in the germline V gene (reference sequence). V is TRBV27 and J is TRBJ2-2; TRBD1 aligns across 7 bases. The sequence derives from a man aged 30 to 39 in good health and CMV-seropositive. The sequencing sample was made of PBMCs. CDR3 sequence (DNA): TGTGCCAGCAGTACGGACAGGCTAATCTCCGGGGAGCTGTTTTTT. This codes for CASSTDRLISGELFF.